These 25 T cell receptor beta chains were all obtained from the same sample, sequenced in a study of CD8 T cells in ankylosing spondylitis. TCRdb reprocessed the 5' RACE reads with MiXCR, giving one entry per CDR3 protein. The profile shows under 250,000 distinct CDR3 sequences, about a quarter of them singletons. The material sequenced was blood, either unsorted or a sorted T cell fraction (not recorded which). These TCRs come from a male donor with ankylosing spondylitis or in good health (not recorded which).

Remarks on this clonotype: This may stem from a read error, because a much larger clone lies one nucleotide away. This chain connects TRBV15 to TRBJ1-2; D is uncertain. The CDR3 runs 12 residues. Germline values: CDR1 LNHNV, CDR2 YYDKDF (reference sequence). CDR3 coding DNA: TGTGCCACCAGCAGGCTAGGCTATGGCTACCCCTTC. It yields the protein CATSRLGYGYPF.

V is TRBV12-3 or TRBV12-4 and J is TRBJ2-5, with unresolved D. The CDR3 is 12 amino acids. V lost 4 bases and J 5 bases, leaving 8 bases between the germline ends. The CDR3 coding sequence is TGTGCCAGCAGTTGGTCTAGGGAGACCCAGTACTTC. Amino acids: CASSWSRETQYF.

This clonotype was seen only a few times. V gene TRBV7-8 combines with J gene TRBJ2-5; no clear D gene. The CDR3 runs to 12 residues. V was pared by 2 bases and J by 7 bases, with 8 bases between. Germline CDR1 SGHVS, CDR2 FQNEAQ. CDR3 amino acids: CASSLPTGTQYF. The CDR3 bases are TGTGCCAGCAGCTTACCAACGGGGACCCAGTACTTC.

In its sample, this clonotype was seen many times. Here the CDR3 reads CSVASRGGNEQFF. As DNA, the CDR3 is TGCAGCGTTGCTAGTAGGGGCGGCAATGAGCAGTTCTTC. J is TRBJ2-1 and V is TRBV29-1; TRBD1 is a possible D gene (5 bases). Trimming took off 4 bases at V and 6 bases at J, with 13 bases between the two ends. Germline CDR1 reads SQVTM; CDR2 reads ANQGSEA. This CDR3 contains 13 residues.

The rearrangement links TRBV6-1 to TRBJ2-7, with 10 positions matching TRBD2. The CDR3 sequence is 13 residues long. CDR1 and CDR2 (germline): MNHNS, SASEGT. The V segment lost 8 bases and the J segment 6 bases; nucleotides outside the gene matches: 7. CDR3 region: CASRASGSGEQYF. The CDR3 DNA reads as TGTGCCAGCCGCGCTAGCGGGAGTGGCGAGCAGTACTTC.

This clonotype was recorded only once. This chain joins TRBV20-1 and TRBJ2-1; D is unresolved. The V gene lost 1 base and the J gene lost 9 bases, with 10 bases spanning the gap. This CDR3 is 12 amino acids long. Germline V lookup: CDR1 DFQATT, CDR2 SNEGSKA (reference sequence). In DNA, the CDR3 is TGCAGTGCTAGAGGCCTAGAAGCTGAGCAGTTCTTC. This sequence encodes CSARGLEAEQFF.

This clonotype was counted ten times or more. The J gene is TRBJ2-2, the V gene TRBV6-1; 9 bases are shared with TRBD1. CDR1 and CDR2 (germline): MNHNS, SASEGT. Trimming took 6 bases from V and 7 from J; bases not matched to a gene: 9. This CDR3 comprises 15 residues. This chain's CDR3 is CASRNPQGAVGELFF. CDR3 bases: TGTGCCAGCAGAAACCCACAGGGGGCTGTCGGGGAGCTGTTTTTT.

The chain has TRBV24-1 and TRBJ2-4; 7 bases map to TRBD1. J gave up 0 bases and V 5 bases, and 3 bases lay outside the gene matches. The CDR3 covers 15 residues. CDR1 and CDR2 from the germline V gene are KGHDR and SFDVKD. For the CDR3, the DNA is TGTGCCACCAGTGGGGGACAGCTAGCCAAAAACATTCAGTACTTC. Its protein is CATSGGQLAKNIQYF.

The V call is TRBV20-1, the J call TRBJ2-1; TRBD1 matches at 8 bases. The CDR3 covers 15 residues. Trimming took 3 bases from V and 4 from J; bases not matched to a gene: 8. CDR1 is DFQATT, CDR2 SNEGSKA, per germline (reference sequence). DNA for the CDR3: TGCAGTGCTAGGGGGACAGGCGAATGGTACAATGAGCAGTTCTTC. Translated, it gives CSARGTGEWYNEQFF.

This clonotype was recorded a few times. The chain employs TRBV9 and TRBJ2-3; possibly TRBD1 for D (6 bases). This CDR3 spans 14 amino acids. Germline V gives CDR1 SGDLS, CDR2 YYNGEE. Trimming cost V 3 bases and J 10 bases, with 18 bases left between them. The CDR3 DNA reads TGTGCCAGCAGCGCCGGGACAACCTCGGTCCCGCAGTATTTT. Encoded protein: CASSAGTTSVPQYF.

The rearrangement links TRBV24-1 to TRBJ2-1; tentative D call: TRBD2 (5 bases). CDR1 is KGHDR, CDR2 SFDVKD, per germline. The ends were cut back, 9 bases at V and 9 bases at J, with 23 bases in the middle. The CDR3 consists of 15 residues. The CDR3 DNA follows: TGTGCCACCCCCATCCGCGGGTCCCGGTCTGTTGAGCAGTTCTTC. Its protein product is CATPIRGSRSVEQFF.

This clonotype was detected a few times. The chain combines TRBV20-1 with TRBJ2-5; D might be TRBD2 (5 bases). The CDR3 consists of 15 residues. The germline CDR1 and CDR2 sequences are DFQATT and SNEGSKA (reference sequence). The V gene lost 2 bases and the J gene lost 2 bases, with 15 bases spanning the gap. CDR3 bases: TGCAGTGCTAGATCTGGAGGAGACCTACAAGAGACCCAGTACTTC. It codes for CSARSGGDLQETQYF.

The table lists this clonotype with many counts. The chain has TRBV12-3 or TRBV12-4 and TRBJ2-2; tentative D call: TRBD2 (7 bases). Trimming removed 6 bases at V and 4 bases at J, with 15 bases between. CDR3 length: 15 residues. CDR3 nucleotides: TGTGCCAGCAGCCCCGGGGGGCTCGGCACCGGGGAGCTGTTTTTT. This gives the protein CASSPGGLGTGELFF.

This clonotype occurred many times. This chain connects TRBV12-3 or TRBV12-4 to TRBJ2-1; 9 bases fit TRBD2. V gave up 6 bases and J gave up 0 bases; unmatched junction bases: 6. The CDR3 is 16 amino acids. The DNA of the CDR3 is TGTGCCAGCAGGATTAGCGGGAGAAACTCCTACAATGAGCAGTTCTTC. Translated, it gives CASRISGRNSYNEQFF.

This chain connects TRBV10-3 to TRBJ2-1; TRBD2 aligns across 8 bases. Germline V gene sequence: CDR1 ENHRY, CDR2 SYGVKD. The CDR3 is 14 residues long. J gave up 7 bases and V 6 bases, and 8 bases lay outside the gene matches. The CDR3 DNA reads TGTGCCATCAGCCCTGGACTAGCTTGGAATGAGCAGTTCTTC. The encoded protein is CAISPGLAWNEQFF.

This clonotype was seen at least ten times. The gene calls are TRBV29-1 and TRBJ2-7; D may match TRBD1 or TRBD2 (5 bases each). CDR1 SQVTM and CDR2 ANQGSEA come from the germline V gene. The CDR3 loop spans 12 amino acids. V lost 7 bases, J lost 1 base, and 11 bases lay in between. The CDR3 is CSAGTASYEQYF. DNA of the CDR3: TGCAGCGCCGGGACGGCTTCCTACGAGCAGTACTTC.

In its sample, this clonotype was seen many times. V and J are TRBV7-2 and TRBJ2-3; 9 nucleotides match TRBD2. The CDR3 is 16 residues long. J lost 3 bases, V lost 5 bases, and 9 bases had no gene match. CDR1 and CDR2 from the germline V gene are SGHTA and FQGNSA. The CDR3 reads CASSPPGGRATDTQYF. The CDR3 bases are TGTGCCAGCAGCCCCCCGGGCGGGAGGGCTACAGATACGCAGTATTTT.

This clonotype was counted at least ten times. The rearrangement uses TRBV20-1 and TRBJ2-1; D is ambiguous. CDR1 is DFQATT, CDR2 SNEGSKA, per germline (reference sequence). Deletions cut 4 bases from V and 7 bases from J, with 8 bases between. The CDR3 has 11 amino acids. The CDR3 sequence: CSAIPRNEQFF. The DNA of the CDR3 is TGCAGTGCTATCCCAAGGAATGAGCAGTTCTTC.

To note about this clonotype: A much larger clone differs by one base, so this may be a read error. The rearrangement joins TRBV11-2 to TRBJ2-1, with D perhaps matching TRBD2 (5 bases). V lost 5 bases and J 9 bases, leaving 14 bases between the germline ends. Germline CDR1 and CDR2: SGHAT and FQNNGV. The CDR3 consists of 13 residues. This chain's CDR3 is CASSQERVGEQFF. The CDR3 DNA is TGTGCCAGCAGCCAAGAGAGGGTGGGTGAGCAGTTCTTC. Complete variable domain (other parts from reference TRBV11-2 and TRBJ2-1): EAGVAQSPRYKIIEKRQSVAFWCNPISGHATLYWYQQILGQGPKLLIQFQNNGVVDDSQLPKDRFSAERLKGVDSTLKIQPAKLEDSAVYLCASSQERVGEQFFGPGTRLTVL.

The chain couples TRBV27 to TRBJ1-2; D uncertain. Between the trimmed V and J ends, which lost 2 bases and 2 bases, there was a span of 6 bases. The germline gives CDR1 MNHEY, CDR2 SMNVEV (reference sequence). CDR3 length equals 13 residues. CDR3 DNA: TGTGCCAGCAGTTTAGGCCGGAACTATGGCTACACCTTC. The encoded protein is CASSLGRNYGYTF.

This clonotype was detected ten times or more. The rearrangement uses TRBV29-1 and TRBJ2-7; the match to TRBD2 covers 12 bases. Germline trimming cut 4 bases from V and 3 bases from J; bases unmatched to any gene: 1. The V gene's germline CDR1 is SQVTM and CDR2 ANQGSEA. The CDR3 runs to 13 residues. The CDR3 protein is CSVATSGGYEQYF. The CDR3 coding sequence is TGCAGCGTTGCGACTAGCGGGGGCTACGAGCAGTACTTC.

In this sample, this clonotype turned up a few times. The J gene is TRBJ1-2, the V gene TRBV27, with D unclear. Trimming removed 3 bases at V and 9 bases at J, with 11 bases between. Germline V gene data show CDR1 as MNHEY and CDR2 as SMNVEV (reference sequence). The CDR3 loop spans 12 amino acids. The CDR3 sequence: CASSLVGLSYTF. DNA of the CDR3: TGTGCCAGCAGTTTGGTCGGACTGAGCTACACCTTC.

Ten or more counts support this clonotype. This chain joins TRBV29-1 and TRBJ2-2; D remains ambiguous. CDR1 and CDR2 (germline): SQVTM, ANQGSEA. V gave up 4 bases and J gave up 1 base, with 7 bases separating them. The length of the CDR3 is 13 residues. The CDR3 DNA sequence: TGCAGCGTTGGTCACAAGAACACCGGGGAGCTGTTTTTT. Translating it yields CSVGHKNTGELFF.

The rearrangement uses TRBV7-9 and TRBJ2-7; no clear D. Germline lookup yields CDR1 SEHNR and CDR2 FQNEAQ (reference sequence). Trimming removed 1 base from V and 0 bases from J, with 13 bases in between. The CDR3 extends over 16 amino acids. The CDR3 coding sequence is TGTGCCAGCAGCTTAGTAAGGCAGCGAGGCTCCTACGAGCAGTACTTC. It translates to CASSLVRQRGSYEQYF. Looking up the rest from reference TRBV7-9 and TRBJ2-7 gives the full variable domain: DTGVSQNPRHKITKRGQNVTFRCDPISEHNRLYWYRQTLGQGPEFLTYFQNEAQLEKSRLLSDRFSAERPKGSFSTLEIQRTEQGDSAMYLCASSLVRQRGSYEQYFGPGTRLTVT.

This clonotype has at least ten counts. The chain carries TRBV7-3 and TRBJ2-7; TRBD2 matches at 8 bases. The CDR3 covers 15 residues. J lost 2 bases, V lost 2 bases, and 5 bases had no gene match. Germline CDR1 reads SGHTA; CDR2 reads FQGTGA. CDR3 protein: CASSLGLAGPYEQYF. CDR3 coding DNA: TGTGCCAGCAGCTTAGGTCTAGCGGGTCCCTACGAGCAGTACTTC.